The 5 T cell receptor beta chains in this list originate from one sample, sequenced in a study of T cell changes during pregnancy in multiple sclerosis. Here immunoSEQ multiplex PCR was the method, and the copy in TCRdb shows in-frame clones only, minus some. Among around 92,000 clones listed, approximately 93% were seen once. Sequencing was performed on peripheral blood, taken after pregnancy. These receptor sequences come from a female donor with multiple sclerosis, enrolled in a pregnancy study.

This chain joins TRBV19 and TRBJ1-1; TRBD1 agrees at 8 bases. Germline V gives CDR1 LNHDA, CDR2 SQIVND (reference sequence). The V segment lost 2 bases and the J segment 4 bases; nucleotides outside the gene matches: 6. The CDR3 runs 15 residues. The CDR3 protein is CASSISGGDFTEAFF. CDR3 nucleotide sequence: TGTGCCAGTAGTATATCAGGGGGCGATTTCACTGAAGCTTTCTTT.

The CDR3, as DNA: TGTGCCTTCTCCCTAGGAGCGGACTACGAGCAGTACTTC. This gives the protein CAFSLGADYEQYF. The chain links TRBV6-1 to TRBJ2-7, with TRBD2 as a possible D gene (5 bases). Per the germline V gene, CDR1 is MNHNS and CDR2 is SASEGT. The V end was cut by 11 bases, the J end by 3 bases, with 17 bases between. The CDR3 runs 13 residues.

This clone was seen more than once but under ten times. The chain links TRBV9 to TRBJ2-3; weak D call: TRBD2 (6 bases). The length of the CDR3 is 16 residues. Germline values: CDR1 SGDLS, CDR2 YYNGEE. V lost 3 bases to trimming and J lost 2 bases, with 16 bases between them. This chain's CDR3 is CASSGSGSTNTDTQYF. The CDR3 DNA sequence: TGTGCCAGCAGCGGTAGCGGTAGTACGAACACAGATACGCAGTATTTT.

The V gene is TRBV12-5, the J gene TRBJ2-3; 13 bases map to TRBD2. The J segment lost 3 bases and the V segment lost 4 bases, leaving 4 bases of the junction unmatched. The CDR3 length is 16 residues. Germline V gives CDR1 LGHNT, CDR2 FRNRAP. The DNA for the CDR3 is TGTGCTAGTGGTTCCTGGACTAGCGGGAGTACAGATACGCAGTATTTT. Its protein is CASGSWTSGSTDTQYF.

This chain connects TRBV27 to TRBJ1-5; D might be TRBD1 (5 bases). V dropped 2 bases and J dropped 4 bases, with 9 bases sitting between them. Germline V CDR1 and CDR2: MNHEY, SMNVEV (reference sequence). The CDR3 extends over 14 amino acids. The CDR3 reads CASSLGQGNQPQHF. CDR3 bases: TGTGCCAGCAGTTTAGGGCAGGGTAATCAGCCCCAGCATTTT.